This T cell receptor beta chain was profiled in a study of OX40 agonist ivuxolimab in advanced cancers. This clone has a single count. Profiled with immunoSEQ multiplex PCR; TCRdb holds only in-frame clones, not every one. The sample holds about 83,000 clones; roughly 85% are singletons and the top ten take 0.55% to 0.7%. This CDR3 contains 12 residues. The germline V gene encodes CDR1 MNHNY and CDR2 SVGAGI (reference sequence). Trimming left V 7 bases short and J 5 bases short, with 12 bases between. The sequence was collected from an adult with an advanced solid tumor such as melanoma, head and neck, liver or kidney cancer. This specimen consisted of CD4+ or CD8+ T cells sorted from blood, obtained in a trial of the OX40 agonist ivuxolimab. This rearrangement joins TRBV6-6 to TRBJ2-7, with D possibly being TRBD2 (7 bases). This CDR3 is CASTPGGHEQYF. In DNA, the CDR3 is TGTGCCAGCACTCCCGGGGGGCACGAGCAGTACTTC.